The entry below describes one TCR beta chain. Its antigen is not identified. Germline CDR1 reads KGHSH; CDR2 reads LQKENI. V was pared by 5 bases and J by 0 bases, with 17 bases between. There are 17 residues in the CDR3. The data stem from a study of CD8+ T cells in alopecia areata. Study in general: Tofacitinib dosing lasted 6 to 18 months, which was then followed by 6 months off drug. Overall study findings and caveats: Association of baseline CD8+ expansion with response is uncertain owing to one nonresponder. Throughout tofacitinib, many expanded lesional clones continued to persist in scalp and blood.

The treatment here: oral pan-JAK inhibitor, 5-10 mg twice daily. RNA was isolated and reverse transcribed to cDNA, the sequencing template. Using immunoSEQ multiplex PCR, the repertoire was profiled, and TCRdb retains in-frame clones only, with some absent. The repertoire holds about 140,000 clones, with around four fifths as singletons. Source: CD8+ T cells sorted from blood, taken at week 4, from a patient treated with tofacitinib. V usage is TRBV18 and J usage is TRBJ2-4; D gene uncertain. The sequence was collected from a human donor with alopecia areata. The chain's CDR3 is CASSSGTSTAAKNIQYF. The CDR3 DNA is TGTGCCAGCTCATCAGGCACCTCGACTGCAGCCAAAAACATTCAGTACTTC.